What follows is one T cell receptor beta chain and its context. The table lists this clone with a count of one. Its antigen is currently not known. No base quality information exists; no much larger clone differs at one position. The library came from the immunoSEQ multiplex PCR assay. Entries here come from immuneACCESS through TCRdb and include only in-frame sequences with V and J called. Some clones fail to appear in such tables; in the studies checked, an unresolved V gene covers under half of the shortfall, and the cause of the remainder is unknown. The sample data list about 190,000 clones, and approximately 92% of these were observed just once. Roughly 1.5% of the sample goes to the ten largest clones. This entry is derived from a study of control samples from healthy donors and cancer patients (dated by TCRdb to 2018 to 2021). The TCR comes from a man between 18 and 29 years old in good health. Sequenced: blood.

The bases read TGTGCCAGCTCACCCGCGGGACAGGGAGGGAGAGTAGCCAAAAACATTCAGTACTTC. This translates into CASSPAGQGGRVAKNIQYF. The V gene is TRBV18 and the J gene is TRBJ2-4, and TRBD1 matches 9 of the central bases. Taken from cysteine to phenylalanine, the CDR3 has 19 residues. Only the CDR3 DNA is retained, 57 bases long and in frame from the first base. Relative to germline, V is missing 3 bases and J is missing 0 bases, with 12 bases of the junction outside any gene match. CDR1 and CDR2, looked up from the germline V gene, are KGHSH and LQKENI.